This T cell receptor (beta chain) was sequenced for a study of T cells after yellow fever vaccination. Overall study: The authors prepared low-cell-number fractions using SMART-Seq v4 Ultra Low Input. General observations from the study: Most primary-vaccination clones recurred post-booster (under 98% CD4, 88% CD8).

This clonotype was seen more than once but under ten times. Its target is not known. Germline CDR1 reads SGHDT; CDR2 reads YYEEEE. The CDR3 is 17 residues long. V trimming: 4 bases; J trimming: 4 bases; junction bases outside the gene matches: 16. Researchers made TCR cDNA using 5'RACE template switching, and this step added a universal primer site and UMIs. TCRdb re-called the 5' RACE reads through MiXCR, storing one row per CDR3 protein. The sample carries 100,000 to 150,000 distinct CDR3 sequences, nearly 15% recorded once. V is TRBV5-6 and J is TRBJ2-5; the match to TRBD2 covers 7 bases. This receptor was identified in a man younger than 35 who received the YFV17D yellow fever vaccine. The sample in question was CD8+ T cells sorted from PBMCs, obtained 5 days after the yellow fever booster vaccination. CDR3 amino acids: CASSRNLAAGLRETQYF. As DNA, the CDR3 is TGTGCCAGCAGCCGAAATTTGGCAGCGGGGCTTCGAGAGACCCAGTACTTC.